This T cell receptor beta chain was identified in a study of Ad26.COV2.S vaccination and SARS-CoV-2 variants. On the study more broadly: The donor belonged to the COV1001 Ad26.COV2.S trial arm. Each vaccinee took Ad26.COV2.S intramuscularly, once or twice 56 days apart. Findings of the study overall: While placebo recipients had lower spike-specific TCR breadth, vaccine recipients had more.

Treatment: 15 to 20 received Ad26.COV2.S at low or high dose, single or two shots; several received placebo; per-sample allocation not given. Specimen acquisition occurred on day 63 following the initial vaccine or placebo injection. A Boston adult aged 18-55 years was the donor. Germline trimming cut 4 bases from V and 3 bases from J; bases unmatched to any gene: 6. Germline CDR1 LGHNA, CDR2 YSLEER. The CDR3 length is 15 residues. As to this clone: The antigen is not known.

Sequencing used immunoSEQ multiplex PCR; TCRdb keeps in-frame clones, though not all of them. The sample holds over 450,000 clones, 70% to 90% seen once. This receptor was identified in a person between 18 and 60 years old who received the Ad26.COV2.S COVID-19 vaccine or a placebo. V is TRBV4-3 and J is TRBJ1-2, with 9 nucleotides matching TRBD1. The source was peripheral blood, collected in a trial of Ad26.COV2.S vaccine versus placebo. The CDR3 is CASSPRGDRDYGYTF. DNA for the CDR3: TGCGCCAGCAGCCCTAGAGGGGACAGGGACTATGGCTACACCTTC.